Presented here are 2 T cell receptor beta chains from one specimen sequenced in a study of T cells expressing NK-cell markers. Each CDR3 protein gets one entry in TCRdb, which reprocessed the 5' RACE reads and gives no DNA. This listing includes some 440,000 distinct CDR3 sequences. Specimen: blood T cells: a sorted CD56 or NKG2C T cell subset, CD4+ or CD8+ T cells, or bulk PBMC T cells (not recorded which). The receptors were gathered from a woman between 45 and 65 years old in good health.

This chain uses TRBV20-1 with TRBJ2-3; TCRdb proposes TRBD2, but this gene call is untestable without DNA. The CDR3 consists of 16 residues. Germline V lookup: CDR1 DFQATT, CDR2 SNEGSKA (reference sequence). CDR3 amino acids: CSARPKGRESTDTQYF.

The rearrangement uses TRBV2 and TRBJ1-5; TCRdb outputs TRBD1, but without DNA this stays unchecked. Germline V gene sequence: CDR1 SNHLY, CDR2 FYNNEI. The length of the CDR3 is 15 residues. CDR3 residues: CASSGTASGNQPQHF.